The clone carrying this TCR beta chain was recorded a few times. TCRdb itself ran the RT-PCR reads through MiXCR, one entry per CDR3 protein. The table has approximately 720,000 distinct CDR3 sequences, around 14% seen once. V lost 3 bases, J lost 10 bases, and 10 bases lay in between. The CDR3 is 13 amino acids. Germline CDR1 and CDR2: MNHEY and SMNVEV (reference sequence). J is TRBJ1-6 and V is TRBV27; D call uncertain. The TCR sequence derives from a female donor in good health, serving as a healthy control. What was sequenced was memory CD4+ T cells from blood. CDR3 region: CASSFLGESPLHF. CDR3 DNA: TGTGCCAGCAGTTTTTTGGGAGAATCACCCCTCCACTTT.